This T cell receptor beta chain was recovered during a study of blood T cell repertoires in COVID-19. This clone was found a few times. The V and J ends lost 5 bases and 4 bases, in that order; junction bases with no gene match: 7. Germline CDR1 reads MDHEN; CDR2 reads SYDVKM. There are 14 residues in the CDR3. Sequencing used immunoSEQ multiplex PCR; TCRdb keeps in-frame clones, though not all of them. In the table there are about 88,000 clones, approximately 88% of which are singletons. The clonotype was recovered from a man older than 75 with acute or convalescent COVID-19. The genes are TRBV28 and TRBJ1-2; TRBD1 matches at 7 bases. Sequencing was carried out using peripheral blood. CDR3 protein: CASSRTGSFYGYTF. The CDR3 DNA is TGTGCCAGCAGTCGGACAGGCTCCTTCTATGGCTACACCTTC.